A selection of T cell receptor beta chains follows, all from one sample in a study of Ad26.COV2.S vaccination and SARS-CoV-2 variants. Sequencing used immunoSEQ multiplex PCR; TCRdb keeps in-frame clones, though not all of them. The repertoire consists of roughly 400,000 clones, with about 90% occurring once and the leading ten covering roughly 1.7%. The specimen comprised peripheral blood, sampled in a trial of Ad26.COV2.S vaccine versus placebo. The source is a person aged 18-60 years who received the Ad26.COV2.S COVID-19 vaccine or a placebo. Both conserved end residues are part of each CDR3. The D gene is left open where the match is weak. Clone size is stated in some rows and not others, as once, few, many or a class when expanded.

d_call | clone_size | j_call | v_call | cdr3_nt | cdr3_aa
. | . | TRBJ1-5 | TRBV13 | TGTGCCAGCAGCTCACGGGCTATTAGCAATCAGCCCCAGCATTTT | CASSSRAISNQPQHF
TRBD1 | . | TRBJ2-5 | TRBV11-2 | TGTGCCAGCAGCTTACCCATATCAGAGGGGGCGGTATACCAAGAGACCCAGTACTTC | CASSLPISEGAVYQETQYF
TRBD1 | . | TRBJ1-1 | TRBV7-2 | TGTGCCAGCAGCCAAGCCGGACAGGGTTCCCTGAACACTGAAGCTTTCTTT | CASSQAGQGSLNTEAFF
. | . | TRBJ2-5 | TRBV28 | TGTGCCAGCAGTTTTTCCTCGGACAGCCGAGAGACCCAGTACTTC | CASSFSSDSRETQYF
. | once | TRBJ2-1 | TRBV15 | TGTGCCACCAGCAGAGATCTAAGTGCATCCTACAATGAGCAGTTCTTC | CATSRDLSASYNEQFF
TRBD2 | . | TRBJ2-2 | TRBV7-2 | TGTGCCAGCAGCTTACGAACTAGCGCTACAGTCCGCAGGGAGCTGTTTTTT | CASSLRTSATVRRELFF
TRBD1 | . | TRBJ2-6 | TRBV4-1 | TGCGCCAGCAGCCTGGGACAGGGGCCCTTATCTGGGGCCAACGTCCTGACTTTC | CASSLGQGPLSGANVLTF
TRBD1 | . | TRBJ2-1 | TRBV6-2/TRBV6-3 | TGTGCCAGCAGTTACTCGGGACAGGGTGGAAGTGAGCAGTTCTTC | CASSYSGQGGSEQFF
. | . | TRBJ1-4 | TRBV29-1 | TGCAGCACCCCCCGGGGGGTCGAAAAACTGTTTTTT | CSTPRGVEKLFF
. | . | TRBJ2-1 | TRBV24-1 | TGTGCCACCAGTGATTTGAAACAGTCCTCCTACAATGAGCAGTTCTTC | CATSDLKQSSYNEQFF
TRBD1 | once | TRBJ2-7 | TRBV27 | TGTGCCAGCAGTTTGGGACAGTCCTACGAGCAGTACTTC | CASSLGQSYEQYF
TRBD1 | . | TRBJ2-1 | TRBV9 | TGTGCCAGCAGCGTAGCGTGGACAGGGGCTTACAATGAGCAGTTCTTC | CASSVAWTGAYNEQFF